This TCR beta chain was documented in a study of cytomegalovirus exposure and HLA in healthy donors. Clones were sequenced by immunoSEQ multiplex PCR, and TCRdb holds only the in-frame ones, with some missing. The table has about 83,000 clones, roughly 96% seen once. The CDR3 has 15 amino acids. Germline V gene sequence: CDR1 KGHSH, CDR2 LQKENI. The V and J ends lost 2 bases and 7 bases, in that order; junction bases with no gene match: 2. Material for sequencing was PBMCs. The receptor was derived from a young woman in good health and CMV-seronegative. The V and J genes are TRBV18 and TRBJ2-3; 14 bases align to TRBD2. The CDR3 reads CASSPGTSGSNTQYF. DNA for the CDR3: TGTGCCAGCTCACCAGGGACTAGCGGGAGCAATACGCAGTATTTT.